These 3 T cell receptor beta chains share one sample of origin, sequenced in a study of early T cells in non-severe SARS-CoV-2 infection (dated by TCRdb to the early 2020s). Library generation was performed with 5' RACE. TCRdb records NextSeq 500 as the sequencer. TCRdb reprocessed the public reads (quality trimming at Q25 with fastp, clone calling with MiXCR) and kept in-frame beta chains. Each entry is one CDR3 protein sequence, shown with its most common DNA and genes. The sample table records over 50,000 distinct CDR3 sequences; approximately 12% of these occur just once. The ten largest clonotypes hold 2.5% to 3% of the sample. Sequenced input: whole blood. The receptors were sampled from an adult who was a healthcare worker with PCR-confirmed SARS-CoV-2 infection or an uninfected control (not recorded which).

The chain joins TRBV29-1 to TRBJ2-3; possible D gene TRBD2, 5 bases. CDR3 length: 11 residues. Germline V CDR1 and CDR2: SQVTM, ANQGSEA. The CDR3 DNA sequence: TGCGTAGTCGGGGGCACAGATACGCAGTATTTT. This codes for CVVGGTDTQYF.

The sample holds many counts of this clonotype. The CDR3 DNA is TGTGCCAGCAGTTTATCGGGCGAGCAGTACTTC. This sequence encodes CASSLSGEQYF. The gene calls are TRBV27 and TRBJ2-7; no firm D call. V shed 0 bases and J shed 6 bases, with 3 bases lying between them. The CDR3 is 11 amino acids. Per germline, CDR1 MNHEY and CDR2 SMNVEV (reference sequence).

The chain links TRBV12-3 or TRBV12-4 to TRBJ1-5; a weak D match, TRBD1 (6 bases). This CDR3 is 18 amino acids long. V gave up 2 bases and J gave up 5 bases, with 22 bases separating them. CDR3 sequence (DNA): TGTGCCAGCAGTTTATATGGGCCGGGCAGGGGAACGTATCAGCCCCAGCATTTT. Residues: CASSLYGPGRGTYQPQHF.